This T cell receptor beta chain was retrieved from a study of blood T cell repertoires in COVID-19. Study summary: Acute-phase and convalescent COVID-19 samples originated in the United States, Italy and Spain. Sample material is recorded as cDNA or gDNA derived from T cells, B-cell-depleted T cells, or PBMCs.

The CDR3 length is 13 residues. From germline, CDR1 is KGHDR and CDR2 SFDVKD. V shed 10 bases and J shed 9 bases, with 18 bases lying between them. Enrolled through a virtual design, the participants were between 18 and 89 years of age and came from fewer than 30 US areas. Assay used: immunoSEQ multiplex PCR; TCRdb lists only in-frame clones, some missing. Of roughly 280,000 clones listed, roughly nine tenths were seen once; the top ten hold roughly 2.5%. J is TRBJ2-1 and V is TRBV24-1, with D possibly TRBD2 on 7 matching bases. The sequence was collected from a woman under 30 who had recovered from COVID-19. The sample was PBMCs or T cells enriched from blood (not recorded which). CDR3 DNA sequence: TGTGCCACTGACGGGGGGCATCGAGGTGAGCAGTTCTTC. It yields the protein CATDGGHRGEQFF.